The clone carrying this T cell receptor (beta chain) occurred once. Its specificity is not known. The V gene's germline CDR1 is SEHNR and CDR2 FQNEAQ (reference sequence). The CDR3 has 15 residues. With V trimmed by 4 bases and J by 9 bases, 11 bases remained unmatched. The record originates from a study of blood T cells in healthy people across ages. Study outcomes and limitations: There was no known CMV status for donors, so expanded clonotype changes were possibly confounded. Observed TCR beta diversity per million T cells went down as age went up. This fall followed a roughly linear course with age.

Then a second PCR, running about 6 to 12 cycles, was carried out with a sample-barcoded 5' primer and a J-beta primer mix. TCRdb re-called the 5' RACE reads with MiXCR, one entry per CDR3 protein. The sample has about a million distinct CDR3 sequences; just over 50% are singletons. At least 6 million PBMCs were isolated per sample. The total RNA that was extracted per sample amounted to at least 5.5 micrograms. The clonotype originates from a woman aged 55-70 years in good health. The V call is TRBV7-9, the J call TRBJ2-4; 8 bases line up with TRBD1. Input material: blood. CDR3 in amino acids: CASSSRTGTQGIQYF. CDR3 DNA sequence: TGTGCCAGCAGCTCCCGGACAGGGACCCAGGGCATTCAGTACTTC. The full variable domain, rest sourced from reference TRBV7-9 and TRBJ2-4, is DTGVSQNPRHKITKRGQNVTFRCDPISEHNRLYWYRQTLGQGPEFLTYFQNEAQLEKSRLLSDRFSAERPKGSFSTLEIQRTEQGDSAMYLCASSSRTGTQGIQYFGAGTRLSVL.